This T cell receptor beta chain was identified in a study of Graves' ophthalmopathy and Graves' hyperthyroidism. There are 15 residues in the CDR3. The germline V gene has CDR1 MNHEY and CDR2 SMNVEV (reference sequence). V lost 5 bases and J 6 bases, leaving 20 bases between the germline ends. Amplification of TCR beta CDR3 regions used RNA transcripts. HTBI primers were employed in first-round RT-PCR, then a second-round multiplex PCR followed. One entry per CDR3 protein results from TCRdb running MiXCR on the multiplex PCR reads. The sample has about 390,000 distinct CDR3 sequences, 15% seen once. This clonotype was counted ten times or more.

Sequenced input: peripheral blood. This rearrangement joins TRBV27 to TRBJ2-7, with TRBD2 as a possible D gene (5 bases). The origin of this receptor is a woman aged 18-29 years with stable Graves' hyperthyroidism. CDR3 in amino acids: CASSHRDPHSGEQYF. CDR3 nucleotide sequence: TGTGCCAGCAGTCACCGGGATCCACATTCTGGCGAGCAGTACTTC.